These 7 T cell receptor beta chains were sequenced from one sample in a study of T cell clones after liver transplantation. Sequencing was performed with immunoSEQ multiplex PCR; in TCRdb, only in-frame clones are kept and a portion is missing. The data hold tens of thousands of clones, with around two thirds observed a single time. The specimen comprised CD4+ T cells from blood, sampled at the roughly 15-month timepoint. The receptor source for this set is a human patient who received a liver transplant. Some T cells here may be from the graft donor.

The V call is TRBV7-9, the J call TRBJ1-1, with D uncertain. Germline CDR1 reads SEHNR; CDR2 reads FQNEAQ (reference sequence). Trimming left V 1 base short and J 0 bases short, with 6 bases between. CDR3 size: 14 residues. CDR3 loop: CASSLGSVNTEAFF. The CDR3 region has the DNA TGTGCCAGCAGCTTAGGCTCCGTGAACACTGAAGCTTTCTTT.

This clone was seen only once. J is TRBJ1-1 and V is TRBV5-4, with D possibly TRBD1 on 5 matching bases. This CDR3 is built from 17 residues. CDR1 and CDR2 from the germline V gene are SGHNT and YYREEE (reference sequence). Trimming stripped 4 bases from V and 0 bases from J, with 19 bases between. CDR3 DNA sequence: TGTGCCAGCAGCCCGGGGCCAGGGAGGAACATGAACACTGAAGCTTTCTTT. Its translation is CASSPGPGRNMNTEAFF.

The genes are TRBV30 and TRBJ2-1, with D maybe TRBD1 (6 bases). Trimming shortened V by 2 bases and J by 7 bases, and 9 bases separated the two germline ends. This CDR3 is 12 amino acids long. Germline CDR1 and CDR2: GTSNPN and SVGIG (reference sequence). Written as DNA, the CDR3 is TGTGCCTGGAGTTGGACAGTGAATGAGCAGTTCTTC. It codes for CAWSWTVNEQFF.

V usage is TRBV5-4 and J usage is TRBJ2-3; 12 nucleotides match TRBD2. CDR1 SGHNT and CDR2 YYREEE come from the germline V gene (reference sequence). V gave up 0 bases and J gave up 4 bases; unmatched junction bases: 3. The CDR3 totals 16 residues. The CDR3 nucleotides read TGTGCCAGCAGCTTGGCTAGCGGGGGGGTTGCAGATACGCAGTATTTT. This gives the protein CASSLASGGVADTQYF.

This CDR3 reads CASSLFGRATDTQYF. Here the CDR3 DNA reads TGCGCCAGCAGCTTATTCGGGAGGGCCACAGATACGCAGTATTTT. This chain uses TRBV5-1 with TRBJ2-3; 8 nucleotides line up with TRBD2. The ends lost 2 bases at V and 2 bases at J; junction bases unmatched: 4. This CDR3 has 15 residues. Germline V gives CDR1 SGHRS, CDR2 YFSETQ.

The chain carries TRBV25-1 and TRBJ2-7; the match to TRBD1 covers 8 bases. Germline trimming cut 3 bases from V and 2 bases from J; bases unmatched to any gene: 6. Germline V gene lookup returns CDR1 MGHDK and CDR2 SYGVNS. This CDR3 comprises 15 residues. DNA of the CDR3: TGTGCCAGCAGTGACCACAGGGGGTCTCCCTACGAGCAGTACTTC. Encoded protein: CASSDHRGSPYEQYF.

The count of this clone is one. The rearrangement joins TRBV27 to TRBJ1-2; D unclear. Trimming took off 0 bases at V and 6 bases at J, with 8 bases between the two ends. CDR3 length: 13 amino acids. Germline values: CDR1 MNHEY, CDR2 SMNVEV (reference sequence). CDR3 in amino acids: CASSLSWENGYTF. The CDR3 DNA reads as TGTGCCAGCAGTTTATCCTGGGAGAATGGCTACACCTTC.